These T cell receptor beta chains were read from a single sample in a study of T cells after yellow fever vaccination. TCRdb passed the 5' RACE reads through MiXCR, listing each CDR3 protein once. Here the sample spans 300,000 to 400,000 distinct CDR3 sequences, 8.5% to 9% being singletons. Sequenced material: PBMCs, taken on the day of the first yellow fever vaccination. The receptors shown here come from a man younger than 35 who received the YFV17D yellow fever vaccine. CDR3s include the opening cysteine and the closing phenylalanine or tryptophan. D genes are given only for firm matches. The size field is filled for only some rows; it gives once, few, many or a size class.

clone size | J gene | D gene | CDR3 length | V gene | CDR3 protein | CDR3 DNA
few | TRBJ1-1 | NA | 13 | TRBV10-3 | CASTLRPNTEAFF | TGTGCCTCAACCCTCAGACCGAACACTGAAGCTTTCTTT
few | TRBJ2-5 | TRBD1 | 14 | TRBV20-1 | CSASRDRASETQYF | TGCAGTGCTTCCCGTGACAGGGCCTCAGAGACCCAGTACTTC
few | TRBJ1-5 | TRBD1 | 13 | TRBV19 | CASSWTGDQPQHF | TGTGCCAGTAGTTGGACAGGGGATCAGCCCCAGCATTTT
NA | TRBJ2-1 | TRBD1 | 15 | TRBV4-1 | CASSPQGVYYNEQFF | TGCGCCAGCAGCCCTCAGGGGGTATACTACAATGAGCAGTTCTTC
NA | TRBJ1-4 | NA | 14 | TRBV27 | CASRPGHVGEKLFF | TGTGCCAGCAGACCAGGACATGTCGGTGAAAAACTGTTTTTT
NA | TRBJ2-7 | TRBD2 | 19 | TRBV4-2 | CASSQRPGGRPSNTYEQYF | TGTGCCAGCAGCCAACGTCCGGGGGGGCGGCCATCAAACACCTACGAGCAGTACTTC
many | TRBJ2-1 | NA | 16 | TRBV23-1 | CASSQSGNECYNEQFF | TGCGCCAGCAGTCAATCAGGAAACGAGTGCTACAATGAGCAGTTCTTC
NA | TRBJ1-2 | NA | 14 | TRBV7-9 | CASGQIFYNYGYTF | TGTGCCAGCGGACAGATTTTCTATAACTATGGCTACACCTTC
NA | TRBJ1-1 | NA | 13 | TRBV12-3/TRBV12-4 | CASTFLTNTEAFF | TGTGCCAGCACCTTTTTGACGAACACTGAAGCTTTCTTT
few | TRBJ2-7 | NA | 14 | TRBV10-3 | CAISESAGGGEQYF | TGTGCCATCAGTGAGTCGGCCGGGGGTGGGGAGCAGTACTTC
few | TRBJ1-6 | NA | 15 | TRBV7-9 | CASSAAWTGNSPLHF | TGTGCCAGCAGCGCCGCCTGGACCGGGAATTCACCCCTCCACTTT
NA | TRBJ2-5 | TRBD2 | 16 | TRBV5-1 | CASSLTRRGSGETQYF | TGCGCCAGCAGCTTGACACGGCGGGGGTCGGGGGAGACCCAGTACTTC
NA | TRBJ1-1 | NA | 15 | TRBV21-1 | CASTIAGTGIPEAFF | TGTGCCAGCACCATTGCCGGGACAGGTATTCCTGAAGCTTTCTTT
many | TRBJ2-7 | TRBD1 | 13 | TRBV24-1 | CATSWDRHYEQYF | TGTGCCACCAGTTGGGACAGACACTACGAGCAGTACTTC
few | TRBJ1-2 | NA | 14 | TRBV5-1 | CASSLEEGEHGYTF | TGCGCCAGCAGCTTGGAGGAGGGAGAGCATGGCTACACCTTC
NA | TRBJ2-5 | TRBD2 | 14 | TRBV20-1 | CGAPPAGAKETQYF | TGCGGTGCCCCCCCAGCGGGGGCCAAAGAGACCCAGTACTTC
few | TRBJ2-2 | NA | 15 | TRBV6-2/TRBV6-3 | CASSYMGSGTGELFF | TGTGCCAGCAGTTACATGGGATCGGGCACCGGGGAGCTGTTTTTT
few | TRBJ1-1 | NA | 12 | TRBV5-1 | CASSLGGQEAFF | TGCGCCAGCAGCTTGGGGGGGCAGGAAGCTTTCTTT
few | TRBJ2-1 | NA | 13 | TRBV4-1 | CASSPSGGQGKFF | TGCGCCAGCAGCCCTTCCGGGGGGCAGGGAAAGTTCTTC
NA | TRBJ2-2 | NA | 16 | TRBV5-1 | CASSLADPANTGELFF | TGCGCCAGCAGCTTGGCCGACCCTGCGAACACCGGGGAGCTGTTTTTT
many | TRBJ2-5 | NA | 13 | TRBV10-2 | CASSVGEMETQYF | TGCGCCAGCAGTGTCGGGGAGATGGAGACCCAGTACTTC
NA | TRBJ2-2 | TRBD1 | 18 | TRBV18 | CASSPTPSLGGITGELFF | TGTGCCAGCTCACCAACCCCTTCGTTAGGGGGCATCACCGGGGAGCTGTTTTTT
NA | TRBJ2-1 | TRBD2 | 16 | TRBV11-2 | CASSYPSGAGPNEQFF | TGTGCCAGCAGCTACCCTAGCGGGGCGGGGCCCAATGAGCAGTTCTTC
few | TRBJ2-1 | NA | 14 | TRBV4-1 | CASSQESGWDEQFF | TGCGCCAGCAGCCAAGAATCAGGGTGGGATGAGCAGTTCTTC
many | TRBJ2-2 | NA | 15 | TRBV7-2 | CASSLGGTNTGELFF | TGTGCCAGCAGCTTAGGCGGGACAAACACCGGGGAGCTGTTTTTT
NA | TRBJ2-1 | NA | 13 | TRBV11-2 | CASSFNPNNEQFF | TGTGCCAGCAGCTTTAACCCTAACAATGAGCAGTTCTTC
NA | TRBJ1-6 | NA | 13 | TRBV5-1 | CASSSTRNSPLHF | TGCGCCAGCAGCTCCACGAGGAATTCACCCCTCCACTTT
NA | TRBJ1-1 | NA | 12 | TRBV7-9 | CASSPAVPGAFF | TGTGCCAGCAGCCCCGCGGTGCCCGGAGCTTTCTTT
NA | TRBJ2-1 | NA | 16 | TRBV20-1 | CSASMLPGVGFDEQFF | TGCAGTGCTAGCATGCTCCCTGGGGTCGGCTTTGATGAGCAGTTCTTC
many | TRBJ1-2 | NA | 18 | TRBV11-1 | CASSSTTMGTDTPLGYTF | TGTGCCAGCAGTTCTACCACCATGGGGACGGACACACCCCTTGGCTACACCTTC
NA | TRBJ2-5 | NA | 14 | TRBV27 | CASSLRTSLETQYF | TGTGCCAGCAGCCTACGGACGAGCTTGGAGACCCAGTACTTC
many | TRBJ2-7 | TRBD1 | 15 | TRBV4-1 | CASSQRRTGLHEQYF | TGCGCCAGCAGCCAACGCCGGACAGGGCTCCACGAGCAGTACTTC
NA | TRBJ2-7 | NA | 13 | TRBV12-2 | CASRMGTVHEQYF | TGTGCAAGTCGCATGGGGACAGTTCACGAGCAGTACTTC
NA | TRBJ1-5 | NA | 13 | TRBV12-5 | CASGPSSGQPQHF | TGTGCTAGTGGTCCCTCCTCTGGTCAGCCCCAGCATTTT
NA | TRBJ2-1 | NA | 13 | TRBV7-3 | CASSSIAFNEQFF | TGTGCCAGCAGCTCAATCGCGTTCAATGAGCAGTTCTTC
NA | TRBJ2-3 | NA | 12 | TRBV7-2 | CASSFITDTQYF | TGTGCCAGCAGCTTCATAACAGATACGCAGTATTTT
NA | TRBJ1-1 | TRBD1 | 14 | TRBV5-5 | CASSLNRGLTEAFF | TGTGCCAGCAGCTTGAACAGGGGGCTGACTGAAGCTTTCTTT
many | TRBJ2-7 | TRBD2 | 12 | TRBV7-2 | CASTVAGGEQYF | TGTGCCAGCACCGTCGCGGGGGGCGAGCAGTACTTC
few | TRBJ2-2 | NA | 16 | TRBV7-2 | CASSPAAGAGTGELFF | TGTGCCAGCAGCCCAGCGGCTGGGGCTGGCACCGGGGAGCTGTTTTTT
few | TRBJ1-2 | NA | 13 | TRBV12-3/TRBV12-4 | CASRSARRVRYTF | TGTGCCAGCAGATCCGCCAGACGGGTCCGCTACACCTTC
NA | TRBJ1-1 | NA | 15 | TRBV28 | CASSFSQGENTEAFF | TGTGCCAGCAGTTTCTCGCAGGGAGAGAACACTGAAGCTTTCTTT
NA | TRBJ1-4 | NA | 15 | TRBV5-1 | CASSSRPGANEKLFF | TGCGCCAGCAGCTCCCGACCTGGGGCAAATGAAAAACTGTTTTTT
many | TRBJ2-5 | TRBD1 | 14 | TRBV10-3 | CAISGTGDRETQYF | TGTGCCATCAGTGGGACAGGGGATAGAGAGACCCAGTACTTC
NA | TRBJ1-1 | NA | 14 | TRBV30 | CAWEAGAMNTEAFF | TGTGCCTGGGAGGCAGGGGCCATGAACACTGAAGCTTTCTTT
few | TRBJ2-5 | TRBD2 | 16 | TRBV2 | CASSEGLAGREETQYF | TGTGCCAGCAGTGAAGGGCTAGCGGGGCGCGAAGAGACCCAGTACTTC
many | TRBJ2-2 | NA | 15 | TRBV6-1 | CASSPDGANTGELFF | TGTGCCAGCAGTCCGGACGGCGCGAACACCGGGGAGCTGTTTTTT
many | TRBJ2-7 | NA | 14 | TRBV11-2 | CASSWSGPSYEQYF | TGTGCCAGCAGCTGGTCGGGACCTTCCTACGAGCAGTACTTC
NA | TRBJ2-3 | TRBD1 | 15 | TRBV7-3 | CASSPTGTGINTQYF | TGTGCCAGCAGCCCTACCGGGACAGGTATTAATACGCAGTATTTT